This T cell receptor beta chain was observed in a study of metastatic and nonmetastatic thyroid tumors. As for the study in general: Patients with malignant and benign thyroid disease provided blood and tumor or nodule tissue, whose repertoires were compared. Study observations and caveats: For both blood and tumor, malignant thyroid tumors reportedly showed significantly higher TCR beta diversity than benign nodules did.

This clone was detected ten times or more. Its antigen is not identified. TCRdb re-clonotyped the PCR reads through MiXCR. In the table there are almost 70,000 clones, approximately 15% of which are singletons. The CDR3 covers 13 residues. CDR1 is MDHEN and CDR2 is SYDVKM in the germline V gene. Germline trimming cut 6 bases from V and 6 bases from J; bases unmatched to any gene: 4. Each patient came to thyroid surgery without any prior treatment (of any kind). The V and J genes are TRBV28 and TRBJ2-7, with 11 bases that match TRBD1. The sample comprised blood. The TCR comes from a male donor with papillary thyroid cancer or a benign thyroid nodule (not recorded which). Some clones in this sample may be carry-over from other donors' samples. CDR3 nucleotides: TGTGCCAGCAGCAGGACAGGGGGCGGCGAGCAGTACTTC. Protein product: CASSRTGGGEQYF. Variable domain in full (rest from reference TRBV28 and TRBJ2-7): DVKVTQSSRYLVKRTGEKVFLECVQDMDHENMFWYRQDPGLGLRLIYFSYDVKMKEKGDIPEGYSVSREKKERFSLILESASTNQTSMYLCASSRTGGGEQYFGPGTRLTVT.